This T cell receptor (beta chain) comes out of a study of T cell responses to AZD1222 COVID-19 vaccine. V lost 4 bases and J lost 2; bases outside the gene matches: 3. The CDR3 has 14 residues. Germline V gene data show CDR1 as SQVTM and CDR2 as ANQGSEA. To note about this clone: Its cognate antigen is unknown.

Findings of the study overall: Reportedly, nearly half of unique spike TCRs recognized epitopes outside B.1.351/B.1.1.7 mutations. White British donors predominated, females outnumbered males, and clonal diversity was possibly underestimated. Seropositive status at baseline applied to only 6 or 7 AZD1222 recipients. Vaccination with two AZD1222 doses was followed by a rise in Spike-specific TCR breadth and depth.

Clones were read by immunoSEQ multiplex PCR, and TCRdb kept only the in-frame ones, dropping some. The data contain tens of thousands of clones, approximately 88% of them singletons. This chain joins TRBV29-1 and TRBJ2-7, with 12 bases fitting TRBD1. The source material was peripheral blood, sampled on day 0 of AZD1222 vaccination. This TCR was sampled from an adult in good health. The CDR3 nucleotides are TGCAGCGTTGTCGGGACAGGGGGCCCCTACGAGCAGTACTTC. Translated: CSVVGTGGPYEQYF.